Sequencing of this T cell receptor beta chain was carried out in a study of blood T cell repertoires in COVID-19. In the study overall: Samples taken during acute and convalescent COVID-19 were collected in the United States, Italy and Spain.

Authors' analysis steps: Counts of nucleated cells, estimated from reference gene primer amplification, were obtained. Data came from immunoSEQ multiplex PCR; TCRdb stores just in-frame clones and leaves some out. The V and J calls and clone size were taken over from that table, and D and trimming were inferred from the DNA. The sample has roughly 100,000 clones, 76% seen once; the top ten hold under 8%. This clone has more than one count but fewer than ten. V lost 0 bases and J lost 4, with 8 bases in between. The germline gives CDR1 SGHDT, CDR2 YYEEEE. The CDR3 covers 14 residues. The sequence was collected from a man older than 75 with COVID-19, enrolled during active disease. Sequences were obtained from peripheral blood. The rearrangement joins TRBV5-6 to TRBJ1-3; D ambiguous. CDR3: CASSLDPRGNTIYF. CDR3 sequence (DNA): TGTGCCAGCAGCTTGGACCCCAGGGGAAACACCATATATTTT. The full variable domain, its missing parts supplied by reference TRBV5-6 and TRBJ1-3, is DAGVTQSPTHLIKTRGQQVTLRCSPKSGHDTVSWYQQALGQGPQFIFQYYEEEERQRGNFPDRFSGHQFPNYSSELNVNALLLGDSALYLCASSLDPRGNTIYFGEGSWLTVV.